The T cell receptor beta chain under discussion was sequenced for a study of T cell repertoires in cytomegalovirus infection. Study-level information: Public TCR beta signature analysis indicated the presence of both CMV infection and matching HLA type.

On this clonotype: Its antigen is as yet unknown.

Points from the study as a whole: Identification of carriers of CMV plus the relevant HLA was achieved through cumulative public TCR beta family frequency. Dominating the ex vivo response were TCR beta clonotypes that were CMV-specific and HLA-C-restricted.

This CDR3 comprises 15 residues. Trimming pared 7 bases from V and 6 bases from J, leaving 21 bases between. Germline CDR1 reads LNHDA; CDR2 reads SQIVND (reference sequence). Each CDR3 protein is one row after TCRdb ran MiXCR on the reads. The sample consists of roughly 720,000 distinct CDR3 sequences, under 40% of them appearing once. Sequenced input: PBMCs. This clonotype was obtained from a human donor in good health (CMV status not recorded). Some clones in this sample may be carry-over from other donors' samples. The rearrangement joins TRBV19 to TRBJ1-2; possibly TRBD1 for D (6 bases). The CDR3 bases are TGTGCCAGTAACACCGGACAGTTCCTTTGGGATGGCTACACCTTC. Protein sequence: CASNTGQFLWDGYTF. The whole variable domain, filled in from reference TRBV19 and TRBJ1-2, reads DGGITQSPKYLFRKEGQNVTLSCEQNLNHDAMYWYRQDPGQGLRLIYYSQIVNDFQKGDIAEGYSVSREKKESFPLTVTSAQKNPTAFYLCASNTGQFLWDGYTFGSGTRLTVV.